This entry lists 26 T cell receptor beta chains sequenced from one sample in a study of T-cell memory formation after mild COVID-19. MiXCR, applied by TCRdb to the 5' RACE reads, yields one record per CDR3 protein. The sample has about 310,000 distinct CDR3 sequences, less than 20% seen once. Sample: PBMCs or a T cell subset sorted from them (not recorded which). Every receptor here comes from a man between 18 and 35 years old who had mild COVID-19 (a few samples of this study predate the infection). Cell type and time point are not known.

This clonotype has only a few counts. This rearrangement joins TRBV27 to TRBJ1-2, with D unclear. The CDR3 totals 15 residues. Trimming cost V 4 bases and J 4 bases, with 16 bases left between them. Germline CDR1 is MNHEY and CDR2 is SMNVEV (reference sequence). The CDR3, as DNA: TGTGCCAGCAGTTCAACACATACCCACTTCTATGGCTACACCTTC. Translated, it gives CASSSTHTHFYGYTF.

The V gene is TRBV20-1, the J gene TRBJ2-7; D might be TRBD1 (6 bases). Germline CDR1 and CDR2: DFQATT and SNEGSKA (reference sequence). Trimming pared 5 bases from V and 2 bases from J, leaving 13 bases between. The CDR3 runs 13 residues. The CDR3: CSASAGATYEQYF. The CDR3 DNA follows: TGCAGTGCTTCGGCAGGGGCGACCTACGAGCAGTACTTC.

The DNA for the CDR3 is TGTGCCAGCAGCCAAGATTCCGCCTCGAGCACCGGGGAGCTGTTTTTT. Translation gives CASSQDSASSTGELFF. V usage is TRBV4-2 and J usage is TRBJ2-2, with D unresolved. CDR1 is LGHNA and CDR2 is YNFKEQ in the germline V gene. The V gene lost 0 bases and the J gene lost 4 bases, with 12 bases spanning the gap. This CDR3 contains 16 residues.

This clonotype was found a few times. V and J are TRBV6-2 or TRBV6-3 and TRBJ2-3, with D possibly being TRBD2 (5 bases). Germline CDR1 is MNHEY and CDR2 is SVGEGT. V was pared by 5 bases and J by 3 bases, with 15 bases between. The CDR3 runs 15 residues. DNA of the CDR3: TGTGCCAGCAGTCGGACCGGGGTTGGAACAGATACGCAGTATTTT. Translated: CASSRTGVGTDTQYF.

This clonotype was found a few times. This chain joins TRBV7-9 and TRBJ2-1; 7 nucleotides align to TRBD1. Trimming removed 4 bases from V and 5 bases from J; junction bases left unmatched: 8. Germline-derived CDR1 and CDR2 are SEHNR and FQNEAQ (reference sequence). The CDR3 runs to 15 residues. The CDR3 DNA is TGTGCCAGCAGCTCACACCGGGACAGAAACAATGAGCAGTTCTTC. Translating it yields CASSSHRDRNNEQFF.

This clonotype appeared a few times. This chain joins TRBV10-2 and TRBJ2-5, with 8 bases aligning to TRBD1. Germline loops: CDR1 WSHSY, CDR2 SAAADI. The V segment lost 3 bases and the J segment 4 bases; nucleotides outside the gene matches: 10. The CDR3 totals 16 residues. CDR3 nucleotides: TGCGCCAGCAGTGATTTTCCCGGCAGGGGGCGAGAGACCCAGTACTTC. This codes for CASSDFPGRGRETQYF.

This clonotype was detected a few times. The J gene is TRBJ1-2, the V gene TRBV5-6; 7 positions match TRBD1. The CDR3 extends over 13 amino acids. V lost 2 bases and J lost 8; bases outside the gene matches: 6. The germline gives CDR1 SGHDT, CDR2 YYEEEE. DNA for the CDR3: TGTGCCAGCAGCTTTGACAGGGCAGAGGGCTACACCTTC. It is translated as CASSFDRAEGYTF. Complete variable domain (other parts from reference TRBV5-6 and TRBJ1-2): DAGVTQSPTHLIKTRGQQVTLRCSPKSGHDTVSWYQQALGQGPQFIFQYYEEEERQRGNFPDRFSGHQFPNYSSELNVNALLLGDSALYLCASSFDRAEGYTFGSGTRLTVV.

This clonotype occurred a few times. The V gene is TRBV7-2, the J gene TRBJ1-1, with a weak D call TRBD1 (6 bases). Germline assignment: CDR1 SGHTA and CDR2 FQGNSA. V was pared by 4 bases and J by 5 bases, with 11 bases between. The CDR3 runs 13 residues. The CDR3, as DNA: TGTGCCAGCAGCTCACAGGGTTGGACTGAAGCTTTCTTT. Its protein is CASSSQGWTEAFF.

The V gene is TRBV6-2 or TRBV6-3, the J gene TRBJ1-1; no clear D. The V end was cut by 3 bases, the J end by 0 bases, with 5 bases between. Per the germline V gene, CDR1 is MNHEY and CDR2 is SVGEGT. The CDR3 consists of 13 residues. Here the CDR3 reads CASSYLMNTEAFF. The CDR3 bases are TGTGCCAGCAGTTATTTAATGAACACTGAAGCTTTCTTT.

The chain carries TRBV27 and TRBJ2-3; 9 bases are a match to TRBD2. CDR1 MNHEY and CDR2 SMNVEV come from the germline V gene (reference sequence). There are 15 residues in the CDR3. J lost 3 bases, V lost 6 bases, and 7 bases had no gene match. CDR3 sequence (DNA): TGTGCCAGCAGCCAGCGGGGGGTGAGGACAGATACGCAGTATTTT. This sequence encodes CASSQRGVRTDTQYF.

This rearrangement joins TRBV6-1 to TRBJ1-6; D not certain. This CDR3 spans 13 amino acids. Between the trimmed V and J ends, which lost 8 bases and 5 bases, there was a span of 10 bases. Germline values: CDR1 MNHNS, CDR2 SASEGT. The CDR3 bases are TGTGCCAGCCGTGGGCGTCATAATTCACCCCTCCACTTT. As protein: CASRGRHNSPLHF.

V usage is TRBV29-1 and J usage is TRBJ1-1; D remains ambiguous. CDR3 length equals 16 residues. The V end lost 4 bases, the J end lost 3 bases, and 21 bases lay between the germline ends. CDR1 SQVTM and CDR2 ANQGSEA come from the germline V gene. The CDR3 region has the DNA TGCAGCGTTGGGTCCCTTAGCCTCTTCGGGCACACTGAAGCTTTCTTT. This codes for CSVGSLSLFGHTEAFF.

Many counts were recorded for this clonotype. CDR3 DNA sequence: TGCGCCAGCAGCTCGTCCGGGACAGGGAACTATGGCTACACCTTC. Translation gives CASSSSGTGNYGYTF. This chain uses TRBV5-1 with TRBJ1-2, with 9 bases identical to TRBD1. Trimming removed 3 bases from V and 2 bases from J; junction bases left unmatched: 5. The CDR3 covers 15 residues. Germline V gene lookup returns CDR1 SGHRS and CDR2 YFSETQ. The full variable domain, rest sourced from reference TRBV5-1 and TRBJ1-2, is KAGVTQTPRYLIKTRGQQVTLSCSPISGHRSVSWYQQTPGQGLQFLFEYFSETQRNKGNFPGRFSGRQFSNSRSEMNVSTLELGDSALYLCASSSSGTGNYGYTFGSGTRLTVV.

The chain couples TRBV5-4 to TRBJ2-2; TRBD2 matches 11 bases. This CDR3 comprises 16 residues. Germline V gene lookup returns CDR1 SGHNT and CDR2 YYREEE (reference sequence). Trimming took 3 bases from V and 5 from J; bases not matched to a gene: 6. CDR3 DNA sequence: TGTGCCAGCAGCTCGACTAGCGGGGTGAAAACCGGGGAGCTGTTTTTT. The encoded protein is CASSSTSGVKTGELFF.

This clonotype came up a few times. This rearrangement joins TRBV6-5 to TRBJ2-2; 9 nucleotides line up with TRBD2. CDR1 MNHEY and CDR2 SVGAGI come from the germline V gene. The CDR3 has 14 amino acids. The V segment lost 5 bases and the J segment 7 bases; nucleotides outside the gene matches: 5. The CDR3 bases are TGTGCCAGCAGTGTAGCGGGGGAGGGCGGGGAGCTGTTTTTT. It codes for CASSVAGEGGELFF.

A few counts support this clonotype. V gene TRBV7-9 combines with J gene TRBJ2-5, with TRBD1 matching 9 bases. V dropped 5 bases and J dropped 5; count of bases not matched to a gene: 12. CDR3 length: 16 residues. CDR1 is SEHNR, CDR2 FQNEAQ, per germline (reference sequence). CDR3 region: CASSPRTGDRVETQYF. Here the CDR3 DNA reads TGTGCCAGCAGCCCCCGGACAGGGGATCGCGTGGAGACCCAGTACTTC.

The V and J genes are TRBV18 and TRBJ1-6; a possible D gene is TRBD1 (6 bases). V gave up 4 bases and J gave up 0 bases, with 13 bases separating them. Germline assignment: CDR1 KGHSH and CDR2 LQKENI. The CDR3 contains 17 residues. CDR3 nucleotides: TGTGCCAGCTCACTGGGGACACCAAGCTCCTATAATTCACCCCTCCACTTT. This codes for CASSLGTPSSYNSPLHF.

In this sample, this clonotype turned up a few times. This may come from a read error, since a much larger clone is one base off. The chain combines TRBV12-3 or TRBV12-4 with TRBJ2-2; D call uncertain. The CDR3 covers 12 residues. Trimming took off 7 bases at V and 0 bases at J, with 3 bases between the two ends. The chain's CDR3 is CASNPNTGELFF. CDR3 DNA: TGTGCCAGCAACCCGAACACCGGGGAGCTGTTTTTT.

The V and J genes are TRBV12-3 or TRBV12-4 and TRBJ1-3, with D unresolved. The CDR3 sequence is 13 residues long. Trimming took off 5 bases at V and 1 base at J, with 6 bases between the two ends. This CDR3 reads CASSHGSGNTIYF. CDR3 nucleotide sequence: TGTGCCAGCAGTCACGGATCTGGAAACACCATATATTTT.

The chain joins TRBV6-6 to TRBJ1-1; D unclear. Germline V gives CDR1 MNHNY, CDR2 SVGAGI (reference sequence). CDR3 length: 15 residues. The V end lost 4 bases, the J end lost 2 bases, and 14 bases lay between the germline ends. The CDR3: CASSSLAASNTEAFF. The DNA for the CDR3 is TGTGCCAGCAGTTCTCTAGCAGCTAGTAACACTGAAGCTTTCTTT.

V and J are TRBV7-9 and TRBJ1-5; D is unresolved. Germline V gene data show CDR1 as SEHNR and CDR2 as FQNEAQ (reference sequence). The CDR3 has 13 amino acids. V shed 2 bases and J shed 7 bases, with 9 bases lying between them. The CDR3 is CASSLNVYQPQHF. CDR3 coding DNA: TGTGCCAGCAGCTTAAACGTCTACCAGCCCCAGCATTTT.

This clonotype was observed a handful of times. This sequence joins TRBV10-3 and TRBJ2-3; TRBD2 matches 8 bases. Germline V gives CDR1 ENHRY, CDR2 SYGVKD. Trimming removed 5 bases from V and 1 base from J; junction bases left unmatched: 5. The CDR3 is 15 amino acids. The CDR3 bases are TGTGCCATCAGTTACCGAGCGGGGGGCACAGATACGCAGTATTTT. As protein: CAISYRAGGTDTQYF.

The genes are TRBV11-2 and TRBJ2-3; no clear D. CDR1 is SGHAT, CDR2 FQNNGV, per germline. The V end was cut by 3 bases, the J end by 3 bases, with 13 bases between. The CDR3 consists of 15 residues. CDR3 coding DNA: TGTGCCAGCAGCTTCGCAGCATTAGGTACAGATACGCAGTATTTT. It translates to CASSFAALGTDTQYF.

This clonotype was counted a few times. In nucleotides, the CDR3 is TGCAGCGCCCACCCGGCGGGGGGGCCCACAGATACGCAGTATTTT. Protein sequence: CSAHPAGGPTDTQYF. V and J are TRBV29-1 and TRBJ2-3, with 9 bases that match TRBD2. The length of the CDR3 is 15 residues. Germline V lookup: CDR1 SQVTM, CDR2 ANQGSEA. V lost 7 bases and J lost 2; bases outside the gene matches: 10.

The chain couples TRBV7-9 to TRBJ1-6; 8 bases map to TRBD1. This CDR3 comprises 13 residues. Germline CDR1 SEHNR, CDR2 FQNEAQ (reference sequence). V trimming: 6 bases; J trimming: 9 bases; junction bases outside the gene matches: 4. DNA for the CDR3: TGTGCCAGCAGGTCTGACAGGGGTTCACCCCTCCACTTT. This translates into CASRSDRGSPLHF.

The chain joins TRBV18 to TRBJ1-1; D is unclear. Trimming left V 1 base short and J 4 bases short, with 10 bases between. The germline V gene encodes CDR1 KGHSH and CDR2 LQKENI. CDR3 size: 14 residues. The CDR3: CASSPRGLGTEAFF. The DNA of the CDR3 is TGTGCCAGCTCACCACGTGGATTGGGCACTGAAGCTTTCTTT.